The T cell receptor (beta chain) described here comes from a study of cytomegalovirus exposure and HLA in healthy donors. Whole-study findings and limits: HLA alleles were associated with around 17,000 TCR beta sequences in a later analysis at 0.05 false discovery rate. A later analysis found common viral pathogens apparently linked to several of the most significant clusters.

The V gene's germline CDR1 is GTSNPN and CDR2 SVGIG (reference sequence). The CDR3 has 14 residues. The V end was cut by 1 base, the J end by 0 bases, with 9 bases between. As for this clone: Its antigen is unidentified.

60 Vbeta and 13 Jbeta primers were used in PCR. As processed by the authors: There were about 80 million unique TCR beta chains by a later count, and approximately 11 million of them were shared. Measured with immunoSEQ multiplex PCR; TCRdb has only the in-frame clones, and not every one. V and J calls plus clone size are reproduced from that table; the DNA served to infer D and trimming. The sample contains roughly 140,000 clones, roughly four fifths of which appear only once. The rearrangement joins TRBV30 to TRBJ1-2, with D unresolved. The sequencing input was PBMCs. The TCR was taken from a male donor in good health and CMV-seronegative. The CDR3: CAWSESLTNYGYTF. CDR3 DNA: TGTGCCTGGAGTGAATCCCTTACTAACTATGGCTACACCTTC.